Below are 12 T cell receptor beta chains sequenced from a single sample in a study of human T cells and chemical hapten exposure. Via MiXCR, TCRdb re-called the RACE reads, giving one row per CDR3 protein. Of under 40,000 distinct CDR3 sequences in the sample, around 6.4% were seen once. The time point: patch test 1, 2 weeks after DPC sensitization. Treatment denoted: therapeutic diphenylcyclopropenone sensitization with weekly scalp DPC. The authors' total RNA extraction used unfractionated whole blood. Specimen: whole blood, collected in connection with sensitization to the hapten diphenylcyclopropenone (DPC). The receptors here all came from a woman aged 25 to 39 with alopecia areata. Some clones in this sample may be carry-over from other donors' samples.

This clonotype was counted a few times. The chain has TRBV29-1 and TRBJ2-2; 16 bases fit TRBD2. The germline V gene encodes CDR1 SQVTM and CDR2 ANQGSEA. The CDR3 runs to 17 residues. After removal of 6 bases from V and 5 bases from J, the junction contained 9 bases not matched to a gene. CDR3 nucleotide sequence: TGCAGCGTCATCCCGGGACTAGCGGGGGGGCGGACCGGGGAGCTGTTTTTT. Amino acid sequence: CSVIPGLAGGRTGELFF.

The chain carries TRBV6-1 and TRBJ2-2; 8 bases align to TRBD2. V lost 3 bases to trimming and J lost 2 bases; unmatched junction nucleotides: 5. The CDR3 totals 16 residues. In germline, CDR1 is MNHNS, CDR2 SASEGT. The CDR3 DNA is TGTGCCAGCAGTGACGTAGCGGGGCGAAACACCGGGGAGCTGTTTTTT. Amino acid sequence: CASSDVAGRNTGELFF.

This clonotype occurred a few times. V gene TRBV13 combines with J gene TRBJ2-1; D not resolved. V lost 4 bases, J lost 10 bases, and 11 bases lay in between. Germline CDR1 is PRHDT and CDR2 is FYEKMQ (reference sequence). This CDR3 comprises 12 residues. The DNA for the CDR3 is TGTGCCAGCAGCTCCCCTTACGGGGAGCAGTTCTTC. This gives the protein CASSSPYGEQFF.

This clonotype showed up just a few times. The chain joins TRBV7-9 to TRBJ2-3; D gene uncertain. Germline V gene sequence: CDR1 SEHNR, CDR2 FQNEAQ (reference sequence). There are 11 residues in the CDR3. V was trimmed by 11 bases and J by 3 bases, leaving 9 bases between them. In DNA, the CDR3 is TGTGCCTACCAAGATACAGATACGCAGTATTTT. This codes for CAYQDTDTQYF.

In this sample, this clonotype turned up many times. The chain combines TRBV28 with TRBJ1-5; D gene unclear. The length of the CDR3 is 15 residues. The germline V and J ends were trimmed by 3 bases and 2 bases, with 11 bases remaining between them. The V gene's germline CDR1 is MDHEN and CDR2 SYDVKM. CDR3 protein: CASSLRAVGNQPQHF. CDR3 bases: TGTGCCAGCAGTTTGAGGGCGGTGGGCAATCAGCCCCAGCATTTT.

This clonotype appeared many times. CDR3 region: CSAFPGAAKNIQYF. The DNA for the CDR3 is TGCAGTGCTTTCCCGGGCGCAGCCAAAAACATTCAGTACTTC. This sequence joins TRBV20-1 and TRBJ2-4; D is undetermined. The CDR3 is 14 residues long. Looked up from germline, CDR1 is DFQATT and CDR2 is SNEGSKA (reference sequence). V shed 5 bases and J shed 0 bases, with 11 bases lying between them.

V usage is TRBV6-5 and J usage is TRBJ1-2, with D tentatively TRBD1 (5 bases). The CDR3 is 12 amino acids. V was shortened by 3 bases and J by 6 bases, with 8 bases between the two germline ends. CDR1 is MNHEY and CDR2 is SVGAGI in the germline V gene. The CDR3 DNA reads TGTGCCAGCAGTTATTGGGGGAATGGCTACACCTTC. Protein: CASSYWGNGYTF.

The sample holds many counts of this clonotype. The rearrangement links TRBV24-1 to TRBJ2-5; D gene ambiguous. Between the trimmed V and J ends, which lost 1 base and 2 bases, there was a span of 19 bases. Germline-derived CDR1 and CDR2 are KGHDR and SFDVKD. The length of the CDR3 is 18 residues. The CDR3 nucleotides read TGTGCCACCAGTGATTTTCCTCCCCCCCAGCGCCTACAAGAGACCCAGTACTTC. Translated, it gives CATSDFPPPQRLQETQYF.

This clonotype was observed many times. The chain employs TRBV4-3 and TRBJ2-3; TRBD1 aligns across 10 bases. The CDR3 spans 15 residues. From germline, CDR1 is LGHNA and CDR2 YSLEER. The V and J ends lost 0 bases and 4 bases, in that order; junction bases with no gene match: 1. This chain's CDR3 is CASSQEGTGADTQYF. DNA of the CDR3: TGCGCCAGCAGCCAAGAAGGGACAGGGGCAGATACGCAGTATTTT.

DNA for the CDR3: TGTGCCAGCAGCTTTTACGAGCAGCCCCAGCATTTT. Translation gives CASSFYEQPQHF. The rearrangement joins TRBV7-9 to TRBJ1-5; the D is unclear. The CDR3 is 12 residues long. Trimming took 3 bases from V and 7 from J, leaving 7 bases between them. Germline CDR1 and CDR2: SEHNR and FQNEAQ (reference sequence). Supplemented by reference TRBV7-9 and TRBJ1-5, the full variable domain reads DTGVSQNPRHKITKRGQNVTFRCDPISEHNRLYWYRQTLGQGPEFLTYFQNEAQLEKSRLLSDRFSAERPKGSFSTLEIQRTEQGDSAMYLCASSFYEQPQHFGDGTRLSIL.

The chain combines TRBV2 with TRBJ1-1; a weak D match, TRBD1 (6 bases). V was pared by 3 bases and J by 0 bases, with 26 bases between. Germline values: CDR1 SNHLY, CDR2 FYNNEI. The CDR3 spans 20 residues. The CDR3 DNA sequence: TGTGCCAGCAGTGACCTACCACGACAGGTCCGATGGATAATGAACACTGAAGCTTTCTTT. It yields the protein CASSDLPRQVRWIMNTEAFF.

CDR3 region: CASSAGTGNYNQPQHF. DNA of the CDR3: TGTGCCAGCAGCGCAGGGACAGGGAATTACAATCAGCCCCAGCATTTT. This chain uses TRBV7-9 with TRBJ1-5; 9 bases agree with TRBD1. Trimming cost V 5 bases and J 3 bases; bases outside gene matches: 8. The germline CDR1 and CDR2 sequences are SEHNR and FQNEAQ (reference sequence). This CDR3 has 16 amino acids.